The present TCR beta chain was sequenced within a study of cytomegalovirus exposure and HLA in healthy donors. Study-level results: Among the most significant clusters, several appeared linked to common viral pathogens in a later analysis.

The V gene lost 8 bases and the J gene lost 4 bases, with 8 bases spanning the gap. The germline V gene has CDR1 MNHEY and CDR2 SVGAGI. The CDR3 has 11 residues. Use of 60 Vbeta and 13 Jbeta primers characterized the PCR. Sequenced by immunoSEQ multiplex PCR; TCRdb stores in-frame clones only, minus some. Of approximately 130,000 clones listed, about 80% are singletons. Comments on this clone: Its antigen is undetermined.

Healthy people donating bone marrow made up the donors. The chain carries TRBV6-5 and TRBJ2-5; D remains ambiguous. The sample was PBMCs. This TCR came from a man aged 45 to 65 in good health and CMV-seronegative. The CDR3 is CASQGGETQYF. CDR3 bases: TGTGCCAGCCAAGGCGGAGAGACCCAGTACTTC.